What follows are 9 T cell receptor beta chains derived from one specimen sequenced in a study of OX40 agonist ivuxolimab in advanced cancers. Profiling relied on immunoSEQ multiplex PCR, and the TCRdb table lists in-frame clones only, not all of them. The sample consists of about 19,000 clones, less than 95% of them appearing once. Sample: CD4+ or CD8+ T cells sorted from blood, taken in a trial of the OX40 agonist ivuxolimab. The receptors were gathered from an adult with an advanced solid tumor such as melanoma, head and neck, liver or kidney cancer.

V is TRBV27 and J is TRBJ2-3; 9 bases line up with TRBD2. The germline gives CDR1 MNHEY, CDR2 SMNVEV (reference sequence). The CDR3 length is 14 residues. Trimming took 3 bases from V and 4 from J; bases not matched to a gene: 2. CDR3 amino acids: CASSLIAGADTQYF. CDR3 coding DNA: TGTGCCAGCAGTTTGATAGCGGGAGCAGATACGCAGTATTTT.

This rearrangement joins TRBV18 to TRBJ1-1; TRBD1 aligns across 11 bases. The CDR3 contains 16 residues. J was trimmed by 3 bases and V by 2 bases; bases with no gene match: 5. Germline lookup yields CDR1 KGHSH and CDR2 LQKENI. For the CDR3, the DNA is TGTGCCAGCTCACCATCTTGGGGACAGGGGGACACTGAAGCTTTCTTT. Protein: CASSPSWGQGDTEAFF.

V usage is TRBV5-1 and J usage is TRBJ1-1; 7 bases match TRBD1. Looked up from germline, CDR1 is SGHRS and CDR2 is YFSETQ. The CDR3 sequence is 14 residues long. V trimming: 2 bases; J trimming: 10 bases; junction bases outside the gene matches: 11. This CDR3 is CASSFETGSFGAFF. In nucleotides, the CDR3 is TGCGCCAGCAGCTTCGAGACAGGGTCCTTTGGAGCTTTCTTT.

The V call is TRBV15, the J call TRBJ2-1; TRBD2 matches 9 bases. Germline CDR1 LNHNV, CDR2 YYDKDF (reference sequence). CDR3 length equals 14 residues. V was pared by 5 bases and J by 9 bases, with 8 bases of the junction left unmatched. CDR3 in amino acids: CATSGGLASTEQFF. Written as DNA, the CDR3 is TGTGCCACCAGCGGGGGACTAGCAAGTACTGAGCAGTTCTTC. The full variable domain, rest sourced from reference TRBV15 and TRBJ2-1, is DAMVIQNPRYQVTQFGKPVTLSCSQTLNHNVMYWYQQKSSQAPKLLFHYYDKDFNNEADTPDNFQSRRPNTSFCFLDIRSPGLGDTAMYLCATSGGLASTEQFFGPGTRLTVL.

Here the CDR3 reads CASSPWTGWNTEAFF. The CDR3 bases are TGTGCCAGCAGCCCCTGGACAGGGTGGAACACTGAAGCTTTCTTT. This chain uses TRBV11-2 with TRBJ1-1; 8 bases match TRBD1. V trimming: 5 bases; J trimming: 1 base; junction bases outside the gene matches: 6. The CDR3 runs to 15 residues. From germline, CDR1 is SGHAT and CDR2 FQNNGV.

The count of this clone is one. CDR3 DNA: TGCGCCAGCAGCCAGGGGACTAGCGGGAGCGTCTCCTACGAGCAGTACTTC. Translated: CASSQGTSGSVSYEQYF. V is TRBV4-1 and J is TRBJ2-7; 14 nucleotides line up with TRBD2. Germline V lookup: CDR1 MGHRA, CDR2 YSYEKL. With V trimmed by 3 bases and J by 0 bases, 4 bases remained unmatched. The CDR3 has 17 residues.

The chain joins TRBV5-6 to TRBJ2-3, with a possible D match to TRBD1 (6 bases). Between the trimmed V and J ends, which lost 4 bases and 5 bases, there was a span of 20 bases. The germline V gene encodes CDR1 SGHDT and CDR2 YYEEEE. The CDR3 loop spans 16 amino acids. This CDR3 reads CASSLNDRLPQDTQYF. The CDR3 nucleotides are TGTGCCAGCAGCCTGAACGACAGGCTCCCCCAAGATACGCAGTATTTT.

The rearrangement uses TRBV10-2 and TRBJ2-3, with no clear D. This CDR3 contains 11 residues. The germline gives CDR1 WSHSY, CDR2 SAAADI. Trimming shortened V by 0 bases and J by 8 bases, and 3 bases separated the two germline ends. The CDR3 sequence is CASSESSTQYF. In DNA form, the CDR3 reads TGCGCCAGCAGTGAGTCATCTACGCAGTATTTT.

The rearrangement uses TRBV6-6 and TRBJ1-3, with D uncertain. Germline CDR1 reads MNHNY; CDR2 reads SVGAGI (reference sequence). V was shortened by 0 bases and J by 1 base, with 7 bases between the two germline ends. This CDR3 spans 15 amino acids. This CDR3 is CASSYSGFSGNTIYF. CDR3 DNA: TGTGCCAGCAGTTACTCGGGTTTTTCTGGAAACACCATATATTTT.